The 23 T cell receptor beta chains reported below all come from one sample, sequenced in a study of identical twins. One entry per CDR3 protein, called by TCRdb with MiXCR from the 5' RACE reads. The data hold about 530,000 distinct CDR3 sequences, with around 22% observed a single time. This same sample was also part of a study on yellow fever vaccine responses in identical twins.

The specimen sequenced was CD4+ T cells sorted from blood. These TCRs come from a young woman in good health.

The V gene is TRBV10-1, the J gene TRBJ1-6; maybe TRBD1 (5 bases). The V end was cut by 2 bases, the J end by 8 bases, with 10 bases between. The CDR3 contains 14 residues. Germline-derived CDR1 and CDR2 are WNHNN and SYGVQD (reference sequence). The CDR3 protein is CASSEQGTDSPLHF. As DNA, the CDR3 is TGCGCCAGCAGTGAGCAGGGCACGGATTCACCCCTCCACTTT.

This clonotype was seen ten or more times. The chain links TRBV7-2 to TRBJ2-5; 7 nucleotides match TRBD1. The trim removed 5 bases at V and 3 bases at J, leaving 3 bases unmatched. The CDR3 loop spans 13 amino acids. CDR1 and CDR2 (germline): SGHTA, FQGNSA. The CDR3 region is CASSNRGKETQYF. The CDR3 DNA is TGTGCCAGCAGCAACAGGGGAAAAGAGACCCAGTACTTC.

V is TRBV5-6 and J is TRBJ2-2; 7 positions agree with TRBD2. Losses at the gene ends were 0 bases for V and 5 bases for J; bases not matched to a gene: 7. The CDR3 has 16 amino acids. In germline, CDR1 is SGHDT, CDR2 YYEEEE. As DNA, the CDR3 is TGTGCCAGCAGCTTGGCGATGGGAGGGTTAACCGGGGAGCTGTTTTTT. Translating gives CASSLAMGGLTGELFF.

This chain links TRBV4-1 with TRBJ1-4; D gene ambiguous. CDR1 is MGHRA, CDR2 YSYEKL, per germline. Trimming cost V 3 bases and J 7 bases, with 9 bases left between them. The CDR3 is 13 residues long. The CDR3 DNA is TGCGCCAGCAGCCAGTGGAGTGGTGAAAAACTGTTTTTT. Its translation is CASSQWSGEKLFF.

The CDR3 region is CSARDATSDQPQHF. CDR3 DNA: TGCAGTGCTAGAGATGCCACGTCCGATCAGCCCCAGCATTTT. V is TRBV20-1 and J is TRBJ1-5; D ambiguous. The CDR3 is 14 amino acids. Germline V gene data show CDR1 as DFQATT and CDR2 as SNEGSKA (reference sequence). V dropped 0 bases and J dropped 5 bases, with 11 bases sitting between them.

This clonotype was seen only a few times. V usage is TRBV10-3 and J usage is TRBJ2-1; 9 bases are shared with TRBD1. The CDR3 loop spans 12 amino acids. With 6 bases clipped from V and 7 bases from J, the junction kept 1 base outside the gene matches. Germline loops: CDR1 ENHRY, CDR2 SYGVKD. In DNA, the CDR3 is TGTGCCATCAGGGACAGGGGAAATGAGCAGTTCTTC. Encoded protein: CAIRDRGNEQFF.

The count of this clonotype is one. The rearrangement joins TRBV20-1 to TRBJ2-5, with 9 bases identical to TRBD1. From germline, CDR1 is DFQATT and CDR2 SNEGSKA (reference sequence). After removal of 4 bases from V and 5 bases from J, the junction contained 2 bases not matched to a gene. The CDR3 consists of 12 residues. In nucleotides, the CDR3 is TGCAGTGCTATCGGGACAGGGGAGACCCAGTACTTC. This translates into CSAIGTGETQYF.

This clonotype occurred a few times. The chain has TRBV25-1 and TRBJ2-5; D may correspond to TRBD1 or TRBD2 (5 bases each). Per germline, CDR1 MGHDK and CDR2 SYGVNS. The V and J ends lost 2 bases and 3 bases respectively, with 10 bases between them. This CDR3 contains 14 residues. DNA of the CDR3: TGTGCCAGCAGTGAAGTCGGGACCAAAGAGACCCAGTACTTC. This translates into CASSEVGTKETQYF.

V and J are TRBV7-8 and TRBJ1-4; D is ambiguous. The germline V gene encodes CDR1 SGHVS and CDR2 FQNEAQ. Between the trimmed V and J ends, which lost 6 bases and 8 bases, there was a span of 13 bases. The CDR3 is 13 residues long. CDR3 residues: CASSWGLWEKLFF. CDR3 in DNA: TGTGCCAGCAGTTGGGGTCTTTGGGAAAAACTGTTTTTT.

V gene TRBV10-3 combines with J gene TRBJ2-3; the match to TRBD2 covers 9 bases. With V trimmed by 4 bases and J by 4 bases, 3 bases remained unmatched. CDR3 length equals 14 residues. CDR1 and CDR2 (germline): ENHRY, SYGVKD. CDR3 amino acids: CAISALAGSDTQYF. CDR3 coding DNA: TGTGCCATCAGTGCACTAGCGGGTTCAGATACGCAGTATTTT.

V usage is TRBV5-1 and J usage is TRBJ2-1; D might be TRBD2 (5 bases). In germline, CDR1 is SGHRS, CDR2 YFSETQ. The ends were cut back, 1 base at V and 3 bases at J, with 14 bases in the middle. The CDR3 loop spans 16 amino acids. This chain's CDR3 is CASSLIGTSYYNEQFF. For the CDR3, the DNA is TGCGCCAGCAGCTTGATAGGAACTAGTTACTACAATGAGCAGTTCTTC.

This clonotype was recorded a few times. The chain links TRBV10-3 to TRBJ2-1; 7 bases map to TRBD2. Trimming removed 7 bases from V and 8 bases from J; junction bases left unmatched: 5. The CDR3 loop spans 12 amino acids. CDR1 and CDR2 from the germline V gene are ENHRY and SYGVKD. In DNA form, the CDR3 reads TGTGCCATCATGGGAGGGGTCCATGAGCAGTTCTTC. Protein: CAIMGGVHEQFF.

This clonotype turned up a few times. The chain recombines TRBV3-1 with TRBJ2-7; perhaps TRBD2 as D (5 bases). The CDR3 is made up of 11 amino acids. CDR1 LGHDT and CDR2 YNNKEL come from the germline V gene (reference sequence). Deletions cut 8 bases from V and 5 bases from J, with 10 bases between. Written as DNA, the CDR3 is TGTGCCAGCGGGCGAGCGGACGAGCAGTACTTC. Amino acids: CASGRADEQYF.

V usage is TRBV10-3 and J usage is TRBJ2-7; tentatively, D is TRBD2 (7 bases). In germline, CDR1 is ENHRY, CDR2 SYGVKD. Trimming took off 3 bases at V and 4 bases at J, with 13 bases between the two ends. There are 14 residues in the CDR3. The CDR3 loop reads CAISESQGGYEQYF. CDR3 bases: TGTGCCATCAGTGAATCACAGGGAGGGTACGAGCAGTACTTC.

At least ten counts were recorded for this clonotype. The gene calls are TRBV12-3 or TRBV12-4 and TRBJ2-6; D uncertain. V dropped 6 bases and J dropped 1 base, with 10 bases sitting between them. The CDR3 is 15 residues long. CDR3 residues: CASSQTKSGANVLTF. CDR3 DNA: TGTGCCAGCAGCCAAACTAAGTCTGGGGCCAACGTCCTGACTTTC.

The V gene is TRBV6-1, the J gene TRBJ2-3; D is possibly TRBD1 or TRBD2 (5 bases each). Germline CDR1 and CDR2: MNHNS and SASEGT. The CDR3 length is 13 residues. The germline V and J ends were trimmed by 7 bases and 0 bases, with 8 bases remaining between them. The CDR3 sequence: CASNRGSTDTQYF. CDR3 coding DNA: TGTGCCAGCAACCGGGGCAGCACAGATACGCAGTATTTT.

The chain carries TRBV27 and TRBJ2-3, with 9 bases identical to TRBD2. Trimming took 10 bases from V and 6 from J; bases not matched to a gene: 14. CDR3 length: 15 amino acids. Germline CDR1 MNHEY, CDR2 SMNVEV (reference sequence). CDR3 amino acids: CATKALAGFMDTQYF. The CDR3 region has the DNA TGTGCCACCAAGGCTCTAGCGGGGTTCATGGATACGCAGTATTTT.

This sequence joins TRBV24-1 and TRBJ2-3, with 9 bases that match TRBD2. The CDR3 spans 14 residues. Looked up from germline, CDR1 is KGHDR and CDR2 is SFDVKD. V was clipped by 9 bases and J by 4 bases; unmatched bases: 7. In nucleotides, the CDR3 is TGTGCCACCGCGGGTAGCGGGGGCCCAGATACGCAGTATTTT. It codes for CATAGSGGPDTQYF.

This clonotype appeared a few times. V gene TRBV6-5 combines with J gene TRBJ1-1, with a weak D call TRBD1 (5 bases). V shed 4 bases and J shed 3 bases, with 15 bases lying between them. Per germline, CDR1 MNHEY and CDR2 SVGAGI. The CDR3 runs to 15 residues. The CDR3 coding sequence is TGTGCCAGCAGTTTAGTCGGGGGGAAAGACACTGAAGCTTTCTTT. Amino acids: CASSLVGGKDTEAFF.

The gene calls are TRBV2 and TRBJ2-7; 13 bases line up with TRBD2. V lost 4 bases and J lost 5; bases outside the gene matches: 11. The CDR3 extends over 17 amino acids. Germline loops: CDR1 SNHLY, CDR2 FYNNEI. DNA for the CDR3: TGTGCCAGCAGTGCGACCCCGGGGACTAGCGGGACCGACGAGCAGTACTTC. This codes for CASSATPGTSGTDEQYF.

This clonotype was observed a handful of times. J is TRBJ2-2 and V is TRBV12-3 or TRBV12-4; perhaps TRBD1 as D (6 bases). V lost 5 bases, J lost 3 bases, and 19 bases lay in between. This CDR3 region has 17 residues. The CDR3 DNA is TGTGCCAGCAGTCCGAGGACAGCCCCCGGGTACACCGGGGAGCTGTTTTTT. This translates into CASSPRTAPGYTGELFF.

The chain has TRBV20-1 and TRBJ2-7; TRBD2 matches at 12 bases. V was clipped by 6 bases and J by 5 bases; unmatched bases: 8. There are 14 residues in the CDR3. CDR1 and CDR2 (germline): DFQATT, SNEGSKA (reference sequence). CDR3 loop: CSARGLAGKDEQYF. DNA of the CDR3: TGCAGTGCCCGCGGACTAGCGGGAAAAGACGAGCAGTACTTC.

There are a few counts of this clonotype. V and J are TRBV29-1 and TRBJ2-3; 10 nucleotides line up with TRBD1. V shed 7 bases and J 2 bases; nucleotides not matched to a gene: 9. Germline CDR1 is SQVTM and CDR2 is ANQGSEA. This CDR3 is 15 amino acids long. DNA of the CDR3: TGCAGCGGGGCAGTGACAGGGGGCTACACAGATACGCAGTATTTT. It codes for CSGAVTGGYTDTQYF.